Below, 19 T cell receptor beta chains from the same sample are listed, as sequenced in a study of blood T cell repertoires in COVID-19. Clones were read by immunoSEQ multiplex PCR, and TCRdb kept only the in-frame ones, dropping some. The profile shows 330,000 or so clones, over 85% of them singletons. Sequenced: peripheral blood. The receptor set was obtained from a woman in her fifties or sixties with COVID-19, enrolled during active disease.

V is TRBV2 and J is TRBJ1-1, with TRBD1 as a possible D gene (5 bases). The CDR3 runs to 12 residues. Germline values: CDR1 SNHLY, CDR2 FYNNEI. The V gene lost 10 bases and the J gene lost 4 bases, with 13 bases spanning the gap. The CDR3 DNA sequence: TGTGCCATCTCAGACAGATTCACTGAAGCTTTCTTT. Translation gives CAISDRFTEAFF.

The V and J genes are TRBV19 and TRBJ1-2; TRBD1 agrees at 10 bases. This CDR3 region has 15 residues. V gave up 5 bases and J gave up 8 bases; unmatched junction bases: 11. Germline V gene data show CDR1 as LNHDA and CDR2 as SQIVND (reference sequence). The CDR3 coding sequence is TGTGCCAGTAGTCCCACAGGGACAGGGGAGGAAGGCTACACCTTC. Translated, it gives CASSPTGTGEEGYTF.

V usage is TRBV5-1 and J usage is TRBJ2-5; D perhaps matches TRBD2 (6 bases). V shed 2 bases and J shed 2 bases, with 19 bases lying between them. The CDR3 totals 17 residues. The V gene's germline CDR1 is SGHRS and CDR2 YFSETQ. The CDR3 DNA reads TGCGCCAGCAGCTTCCCAGGTGGGGGACTTCCGCAAGAGACCCAGTACTTC. Translation: CASSFPGGGLPQETQYF.

The gene calls are TRBV5-6 and TRBJ1-1; no definite D call. The CDR3 is 16 residues long. The germline V gene encodes CDR1 SGHDT and CDR2 YYEEEE. V gave up 0 bases and J gave up 0 bases, with 12 bases separating them. The CDR3 DNA reads TGTGCCAGCAGCTTGGTTTTGGGGAGCATGAACACTGAAGCTTTCTTT. This gives the protein CASSLVLGSMNTEAFF.

This chain uses TRBV5-1 with TRBJ2-3; D unresolved. Per germline, CDR1 SGHRS and CDR2 YFSETQ. Trimming pared 4 bases from V and 6 bases from J, leaving 15 bases between. The CDR3 is 14 amino acids. The CDR3 loop reads CASSVLSVEDTQYF. CDR3 nucleotides: TGCGCCAGCAGCGTACTCTCGGTAGAGGATACGCAGTATTTT.

In this sample, this clone turned up once. The rearrangement uses TRBV10-2 and TRBJ2-7, with D maybe TRBD1 (5 bases). V shed 8 bases and J shed 6 bases, with 17 bases lying between them. Germline V gene data show CDR1 as WSHSY and CDR2 as SAAADI. The CDR3 loop spans 13 amino acids. CDR3 nucleotide sequence: TGCGCCAGCTCATTGCAGGGTTTCGGCGAGCAGTACTTC. Amino acids: CASSLQGFGEQYF.

V usage is TRBV4-1 and J usage is TRBJ1-2, with D perhaps TRBD1 (6 bases). Trimming stripped 0 bases from V and 3 bases from J, with 11 bases between. Germline CDR1 reads MGHRA; CDR2 reads YSYEKL. This CDR3 comprises 15 residues. CDR3 sequence (DNA): TGCGCCAGCAGCCAAGATCAAAACAGGGACTATGGCTACACCTTC. Translating gives CASSQDQNRDYGYTF.

CDR3 sequence: CASSQGQGYQETQYF. For the CDR3, the DNA is TGTGCCAGCAGTCAAGGACAGGGGTACCAAGAGACCCAGTACTTC. The J gene is TRBJ2-5, the V gene TRBV25-1; 9 bases agree with TRBD1. With V trimmed by 5 bases and J by 0 bases, 4 bases remained unmatched. The CDR3 contains 15 residues. CDR1 and CDR2 (germline): MGHDK, SYGVNS.

This clone was found once. This chain uses TRBV3-1 (or the pseudogene TRBV3-2) with TRBJ1-2; 10 bases line up with TRBD1. The trim removed 1 base at V and 7 bases at J, leaving 12 bases unmatched. The CDR3 has 17 residues. The germline V gene encodes CDR1 LGHDT and CDR2 YNNKEL (reference sequence). CDR3 DNA: TGTGCCAGCAGCCAAGGGCTACCCGGGACAGGGGCTGGTGGCTACACCTTC. Its translation: CASSQGLPGTGAGGYTF.

On this clone: Sequence at one end of the junction differs from germline and may be a read error. This chain uses TRBV7-7 with TRBJ2-1; unclear D gene. Looked up from germline, CDR1 is SSHAT and CDR2 is FNYEAQ (reference sequence). CDR3 length equals 16 residues. CDR3 nucleotides: TGTGCTAGCAGCGCACGCCCTCCGCCTCTAGAATCGGTGCAGTTCTTC. This sequence encodes CASSARPPPLESVQFF.

The chain links TRBV7-2 to TRBJ2-3, with 10 bases that match TRBD1. Germline V gene data show CDR1 as SGHTA and CDR2 as FQGNSA. This CDR3 is 15 amino acids long. J lost 6 bases, V lost 5 bases, and 8 bases had no gene match. The chain's CDR3 is CASSMRQGATDTQYF. DNA of the CDR3: TGTGCCAGCAGCATGCGACAGGGGGCAACGGATACGCAGTATTTT.

This chain links TRBV5-1 with TRBJ1-6; a weak D match, TRBD1 (6 bases). The V end was cut by 4 bases, the J end by 6 bases, with 17 bases between. CDR1 is SGHRS and CDR2 is YFSETQ in the germline V gene. This CDR3 is built from 16 residues. CDR3 sequence reads: CASSPEGGSGNSPLHF. The CDR3, as DNA: TGCGCCAGCAGCCCCGAAGGGGGATCTGGTAATTCACCCCTCCACTTT.

The rearrangement uses TRBV30 and TRBJ1-2; TRBD1 might be the D (6 bases). CDR1 and CDR2 (germline): GTSNPN, SVGIG (reference sequence). The CDR3 is 16 residues long. Trimming removed 1 base from V and 1 base from J, with 16 bases in between. Here the CDR3 reads CAWSEGGGGINYGYTF. CDR3 nucleotide sequence: TGTGCCTGGAGTGAGGGGGGAGGGGGAATTAACTATGGCTACACCTTC.

The chain recombines TRBV30 with TRBJ2-2; 8 bases map to TRBD1. The CDR3 covers 15 residues. The V gene's germline CDR1 is GTSNPN and CDR2 SVGIG (reference sequence). J gave up 0 bases and V 5 bases, and 5 bases lay outside the gene matches. CDR3 sequence (DNA): TGTGCCTGGTCAGGGGGCTTACCGAACACCGGGGAGCTGTTTTTT. It yields the protein CAWSGGLPNTGELFF. Looking up the rest from reference TRBV30 and TRBJ2-2 gives the full variable domain: SQTIHQWPATLVQPVGSPLSLECTVEGTSNPNLYWYRQAAGRGLQLLFYSVGIGQISSEVPQNLSASRPQDRQFILSSKKLLLSDSGFYLCAWSGGLPNTGELFFGEGSRLTVL.

The chain employs TRBV19 and TRBJ1-1; D is uncertain. Trimming pared 6 bases from V and 0 bases from J, leaving 11 bases between. Germline-derived CDR1 and CDR2 are LNHDA and SQIVND (reference sequence). The CDR3 totals 14 residues. Here the CDR3 DNA reads TGTGCCAGTAGCCCCCCCCTTATGAACACTGAAGCTTTCTTT. It encodes CASSPPLMNTEAFF.

This chain joins TRBV7-9 and TRBJ1-1; TRBD1 agrees at 9 bases. V gave up 4 bases and J gave up 11 bases; unmatched junction bases: 8. Germline V lookup: CDR1 SEHNR, CDR2 FQNEAQ (reference sequence). This CDR3 region has 13 residues. The DNA of the CDR3 is TGTGCCAGCAGCTCAAAACAGGGGGCGGATGCTTTCTTT. Residues: CASSSKQGADAFF.

This clone was picked up one time. This chain uses TRBV7-2 with TRBJ1-5; D unresolved. V lost 0 bases and J 6 bases, leaving 24 bases between the germline ends. CDR3 size: 19 residues. Germline loops: CDR1 SGHTA, CDR2 FQGNSA. CDR3 protein: CASSLALFGTAKASQPQHF. CDR3 DNA sequence: TGTGCCAGCAGCTTAGCGTTGTTCGGCACAGCTAAGGCCTCTCAGCCCCAGCATTTT.

The CDR3 DNA reads TGTGCCAGCAGAAGGGACAGGGGTGATACGCAGTATTTT. Translation gives CASRRDRGDTQYF. The genes are TRBV6-5 and TRBJ2-3, with 10 bases that match TRBD1. The CDR3 contains 13 residues. V dropped 6 bases and J dropped 6; count of bases not matched to a gene: 3. Looked up from germline, CDR1 is MNHEY and CDR2 is SVGAGI.

This chain connects TRBV3-1 (or the pseudogene TRBV3-2) to TRBJ1-3; 7 bases align to TRBD1. The CDR3 runs 14 residues. Germline loops: CDR1 LGHDT, CDR2 YNNKEL (reference sequence). Losses at the gene ends were 5 bases for V and 2 bases for J; bases not matched to a gene: 3. In DNA, the CDR3 is TGTGCCAGCAGCTTCGGGACAGCTGGAAACACCATATATTTT. Its protein product is CASSFGTAGNTIYF.